A selection of T cell receptor beta chains follows, all from one sample in a study of T cell responses to AZD1222 COVID-19 vaccine. Sequencing used immunoSEQ multiplex PCR; TCRdb keeps in-frame clones, though not all of them. The profile shows about 130,000 clones, about nine tenths of them singletons. Specimen: peripheral blood, collected on day 0 of AZD1222 vaccination. The receptor set was obtained from an adult in good health. The CDR3 runs from the conserved cysteine through the conserved F or W. A D gene is named only where the DNA matches it firmly. The size entry is marked missing in some rows and otherwise reads once, few, many or a size class.

>-|TRBJ1-3|TRBV30|-
CAWSRGNTIYF
TGTGCCTGGAGTCGCGGAAACACCATATATTTT
>-|TRBJ2-7|TRBV21-1|-
CASSSTNRATYEQYF
TGTGCCAGCAGCTCAACGAACAGGGCGACCTACGAGCAGTACTTC
>-|TRBJ1-5|TRBV30|-
CAWSDPDSPYQPQHF
TGTGCCTGGAGTGACCCTGACAGTCCTTATCAGCCCCAGCATTTT
>-|TRBJ2-7|TRBV6-4|-
CASLARTAGEQYF
TGTGCCAGCCTCGCGAGGACCGCGGGCGAGCAGTACTTC
>-|TRBJ1-1|TRBV19|once
CASSNDGWAGTEAFF
TGTGCCAGTAGTAACGATGGCTGGGCAGGCACTGAAGCTTTCTTT
>-|TRBJ2-5|TRBV20-1|-
CSASGRETQYF
TGCAGTGCTAGCGGCAGAGAGACCCAGTACTTC
>-|TRBJ2-7|TRBV20-1|-
CSASVTGAVEQYF
TGCAGTGCTAGTGTCACAGGAGCGGTCGAGCAGTACTTC
>-|TRBJ1-5|TRBV19|-
CASSIFAWTENSNQPQHF
TGTGCCAGTAGTATCTTCGCCTGGACAGAAAATAGCAATCAGCCCCAGCATTTT
>TRBD1|TRBJ2-7|TRBV19|once
CASRPAGQGSYEQYF
TGTGCCAGTAGGCCGGCGGGACAGGGGTCCTACGAGCAGTACTTC
>-|TRBJ2-3|TRBV7-2|-
CASSPSRAPKDTQYF
TGTGCCAGCAGCCCTTCCCGGGCCCCAAAGGATACGCAGTATTTT
>-|TRBJ1-2|TRBV29-1|-
CSFSRFYGYTF
TGCAGCTTCAGCCGTTTCTACGGCTACACCTTC
>-|TRBJ1-4|TRBV19|-
CASSIGYPQEKLFF
TGTGCCAGTAGTATAGGATACCCGCAAGAAAAACTGTTTTTT
>-|TRBJ1-3|TRBV20-1|-
CSAREGNTIYF
TGCAGTGCTAGAGAAGGAAACACCATATATTTT
>TRBD2|TRBJ2-7|TRBV7-9|-
CASMGLAYEQYF
TGTGCCAGCATGGGACTAGCCTACGAGCAGTACTTC
>-|TRBJ2-5|TRBV4-2|-
CASSYTGQETQYF
TGTGCCAGCAGCTATACGGGGCAAGAGACCCAGTACTTC
>-|TRBJ1-1|TRBV2|-
CASPSAQSPNTEAFF
TGTGCCAGCCCTTCCGCGCAGAGTCCTAACACTGAAGCTTTCTTT
>-|TRBJ1-2|TRBV7-9|-
CASGRGERSYTF
TGTGCCAGCGGCCGGGGGGAACGGAGTTACACCTTC
>TRBD2|TRBJ2-1|TRBV7-9|-
CASSPGLAGEQFF
TGTGCCAGCAGCCCGGGACTAGCGGGGGAGCAGTTCTTC
>-|TRBJ1-3|TRBV13|-
CASSLRQSGNTIYF
TGTGCCAGCAGCTTGCGCCAGAGTGGAAACACCATATATTTT
>-|TRBJ2-7|TRBV7-2|-
CASSLARHYEQYF
TGTGCCAGCAGCTTAGCGCGGCACTACGAGCAGTACTTC
>-|TRBJ2-7|TRBV19|-
CASSPTNSYEQYF
TGTGCCAGTAGTCCAACAAACAGCTACGAGCAGTACTTC
>TRBD2|TRBJ2-7|TRBV4-2|-
CASSSLAGSYEQYF
TGTGCCAGCAGCTCGTTAGCGGGTTCCTACGAGCAGTACTTC
>-|TRBJ1-1|TRBV7-9|-
CASWGGTEAFF
TGTGCCAGCTGGGGGGGGACAGAAGCTTTCTTT
>-|TRBJ1-3|TRBV10-3|-
CAISVGATTTSGNTIYF
TGTGCCATCAGTGTAGGGGCGACTACTACCTCTGGAAACACCATATATTTT
>-|TRBJ1-6|TRBV6-5|-
CASSNLPGINSPLHF
TGTGCCAGCAGTAACCTCCCAGGTATTAATTCACCCCTCCACTTT
>-|TRBJ2-2|TRBV6-4|once
CASSDQAGLGELFF
TGTGCCAGCAGTGACCAGGCGGGATTAGGGGAGCTGTTTTTT
>-|TRBJ1-2|TRBV18|-
CASSITVERVGYGYTF
TGTGCCAGCTCAATCACCGTCGAAAGGGTAGGCTATGGCTACACCTTC
>TRBD1|TRBJ1-5|TRBV19|-
CASKGQGVLYSNQPQHF
TGTGCCAGTAAAGGACAGGGGGTACTTTATAGCAATCAGCCCCAGCATTTT
>TRBD1|TRBJ1-1|TRBV19|-
CASTPGGRAEAFF
TGTGCCAGTACTCCAGGGGGGCGTGCTGAAGCTTTCTTT
>-|TRBJ2-3|TRBV5-4|-
CASSLAGQTSTDTQYF
TGTGCCAGCAGCTTGGCCGGACAGACAAGCACAGATACGCAGTATTTT
>-|TRBJ1-5|TRBV3-1/TRBV3-2|-
CASSQNPTVPYQPQHF
TGTGCCAGCAGCCAAAACCCGACAGTCCCCTATCAGCCCCAGCATTTT
>-|TRBJ1-2|TRBV9|-
CASSVGAGNGYTF
TGTGCCAGCAGCGTAGGGGCAGGGAATGGCTACACCTTC
>-|TRBJ1-1|TRBV6-5|-
CASSYSKLRNTEAFF
TGTGCCAGCAGTTACTCGAAATTGAGGAACACTGAAGCTTTCTTT
>-|TRBJ2-3|TRBV4-1|-
CASSQEGLTDTQYF
TGCGCCAGCAGCCAGGAGGGACTCACAGATACGCAGTATTTT
>TRBD1|TRBJ1-2|TRBV7-8|few
CASSFGQATLNYGYTF
TGTGCCAGCAGCTTTGGACAGGCTACCCTTAACTATGGCTACACCTTC
>-|TRBJ1-1|TRBV18|-
CASSPGRTEAFF
TGTGCCAGCTCACCAGGCCGTACCGAAGCTTTCTTT
>-|TRBJ1-5|TRBV19|-
CASTNNRQQPQHF
TGTGCCAGTACCAACAACCGACAGCAGCCCCAGCATTTT
>-|TRBJ1-3|TRBV11-3|-
CASSLDSATAGNTIYF
TGTGCCAGCAGCTTAGATTCCGCGACGGCCGGAAACACCATATATTTT
>TRBD1|TRBJ1-2|TRBV5-4|-
CASSPKQGAGDGYTF
TGTGCCAGCAGCCCAAAACAGGGGGCTGGAGATGGCTACACCTTC
>-|TRBJ1-2|TRBV10-3|-
CAISVEGRAYGYTF
TGTGCCATCAGTGTCGAGGGGCGCGCCTATGGCTACACCTTC
>-|TRBJ1-2|TRBV9|-
CASSVEGEYYGYTF
TGTGCCAGCAGCGTAGAAGGGGAATACTATGGCTACACCTTC
>-|TRBJ1-4|TRBV11-2|-
CASSTVGATNEKLFF
TGTGCCAGCAGCACCGTTGGAGCTACTAATGAAAAACTGTTTTTT
>-|TRBJ1-1|TRBV6-2/TRBV6-3|-
CASSYEGRGGSNTEAFF
TGTGCCAGCAGTTATGAAGGACGGGGGGGTTCAAACACTGAAGCTTTCTTT
>TRBD2|TRBJ2-7|TRBV6-5|-
CASSYGGVRDEQYF
TGTGCCAGCAGTTATGGGGGGGTCAGGGACGAGCAGTACTTC
>-|TRBJ1-2|TRBV9|-
CASSPQTGYTF
TGTGCCAGCAGCCCTCAGACGGGCTACACCTTC